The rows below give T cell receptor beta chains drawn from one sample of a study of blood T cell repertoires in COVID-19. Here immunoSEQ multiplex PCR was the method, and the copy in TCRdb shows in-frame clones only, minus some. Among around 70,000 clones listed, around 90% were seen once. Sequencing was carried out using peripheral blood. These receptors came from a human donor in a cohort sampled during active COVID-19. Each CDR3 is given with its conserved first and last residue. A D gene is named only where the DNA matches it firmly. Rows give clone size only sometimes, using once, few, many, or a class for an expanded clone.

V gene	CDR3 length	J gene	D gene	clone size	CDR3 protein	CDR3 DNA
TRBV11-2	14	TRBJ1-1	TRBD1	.	CASILDRVGTEAFF	TGTGCCAGCATCCTTGACAGGGTTGGGACTGAAGCTTTCTTT
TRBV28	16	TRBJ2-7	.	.	CASSPLLRTRGSEQYF	TGTGCCAGCAGTCCCCTTCTTCGGACTCGGGGGTCCGAGCAGTACTTC
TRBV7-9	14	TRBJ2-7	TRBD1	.	CASSPDRETFEQYF	TGTGCCAGCAGCCCGGACAGGGAAACCTTCGAGCAGTACTTC
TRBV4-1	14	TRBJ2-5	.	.	CASSQGLSRETQYF	TGCGCCAGCAGTCAGGGCCTTAGTCGAGAGACCCAGTACTTC
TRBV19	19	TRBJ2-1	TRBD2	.	CASSIRGLAGVGGDNEQFF	TGTGCCAGTAGTATCCGAGGACTAGCGGGAGTAGGCGGGGACAATGAGCAGTTCTTC
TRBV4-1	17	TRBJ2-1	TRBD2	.	CASSQDQAVGGPNEQFF	TGCGCCAGCAGCCAAGATCAAGCAGTGGGAGGGCCCAATGAGCAGTTCTTC
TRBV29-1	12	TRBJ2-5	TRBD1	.	CSVWTGVETQYF	TGCAGCGTATGGACAGGGGTAGAGACCCAGTACTTC
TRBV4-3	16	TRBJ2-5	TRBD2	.	CASSQDLASGKETQYF	TGCGCCAGCAGCCAAGATTTGGCTAGCGGGAAGGAGACCCAGTACTTC
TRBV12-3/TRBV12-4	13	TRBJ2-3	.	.	CASGQQGEDTQYF	TGTGCCAGCGGACAACAGGGCGAAGATACGCAGTATTTT
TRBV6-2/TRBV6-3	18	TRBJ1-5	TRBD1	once	CASSSILRGQGSNQPQHF	TGTGCCAGCAGTTCCATCCTAAGGGGACAGGGTAGCAATCAGCCCCAGCATTTT
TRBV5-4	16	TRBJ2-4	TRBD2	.	CASSGRGGLAKNIQYF	TGTGCCAGCAGCGGCCGGGGGGGGCTAGCCAAAAACATTCAGTACTTC
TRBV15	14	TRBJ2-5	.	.	CATSRVGGMETQYF	TGTGCCACCAGCAGAGTAGGGGGAATGGAGACCCAGTACTTC
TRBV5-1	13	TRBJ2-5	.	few	CASSPSLGETQYF	TGCGCCAGCAGCCCCTCTTTGGGCGAGACCCAGTACTTC
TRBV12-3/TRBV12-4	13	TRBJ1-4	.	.	CASSWTRGEKLFF	TGTGCCAGCAGTTGGACAAGGGGGGAAAAACTGTTTTTT
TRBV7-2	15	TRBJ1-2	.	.	CASSSDGADRGGYTF	TGTGCCAGCAGCTCAGATGGGGCAGATCGTGGGGGCTACACCTTC
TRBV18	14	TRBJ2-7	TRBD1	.	CASSVRTGGYEQYF	TGTGCCAGCTCAGTAAGGACAGGGGGCTACGAGCAGTACTTC
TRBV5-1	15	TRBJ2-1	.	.	CASSLEGGTYNEQFF	TGCGCCAGCAGCTTGGAGGGGGGGACCTACAATGAGCAGTTCTTC
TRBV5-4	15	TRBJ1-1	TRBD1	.	CASSMGQGMNTEAFF	TGTGCCAGCAGCATGGGACAGGGTATGAACACTGAAGCTTTCTTT
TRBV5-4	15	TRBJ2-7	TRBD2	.	CASSLGTSAAYEQYF	TGTGCCAGCAGCTTAGGGACTAGCGCCGCCTACGAGCAGTACTTC
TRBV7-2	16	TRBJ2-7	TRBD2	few	CASSLAWGGSSYEQYF	TGTGCCAGCAGCTTAGCGTGGGGCGGGAGTTCCTACGAGCAGTACTTC
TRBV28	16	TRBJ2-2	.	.	CASTLRDSGHTGELFF	TGTGCCAGCACCCTACGGGACAGCGGGCACACCGGGGAGCTGTTTTTT
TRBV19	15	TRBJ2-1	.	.	CASSIEGAGVYEQFF	TGTGCCAGTAGTATAGAGGGAGCAGGGGTGTATGAGCAGTTCTTC
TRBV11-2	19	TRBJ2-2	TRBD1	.	CASSLVGTGATRRSGELFF	TGTGCCAGCAGCTTAGTCGGGACAGGCGCGACTAGACGATCCGGGGAGCTGTTTTTT
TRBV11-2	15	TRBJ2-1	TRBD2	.	CASRLLAEGYNEQFF	TGTGCCAGCAGGTTACTAGCGGAAGGATACAATGAGCAGTTCTTC
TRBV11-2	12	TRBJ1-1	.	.	CASSTDGTEAFF	TGTGCCAGCAGCACCGACGGGACTGAAGCTTTCTTT
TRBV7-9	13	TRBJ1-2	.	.	CASSLGGGYGYTF	TGTGCCAGCAGCTTAGGGGGGGGCTATGGCTACACCTTC
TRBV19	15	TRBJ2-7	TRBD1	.	CASSYGGTGAYEQYF	TGTGCCAGTAGCTACGGCGGGACAGGGGCCTACGAGCAGTACTTC
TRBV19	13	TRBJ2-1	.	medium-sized	CASSIVTDNEQFF	TGTGCCAGTAGTATCGTGACTGACAATGAGCAGTTCTTC
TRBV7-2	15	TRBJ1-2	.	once	CASSLERGGKYGYTF	TGTGCCAGCAGCTTAGAACGAGGGGGAAAGTATGGCTACACCTTC
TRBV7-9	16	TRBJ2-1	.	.	CASSLVGTPDYNEQFF	TGTGCCAGCAGCTTGGTCGGGACACCAGACTACAATGAGCAGTTCTTC
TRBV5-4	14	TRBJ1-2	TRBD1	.	CASSLGTGGRGYTF	TGTGCCAGCAGCTTGGGCACAGGGGGCAGGGGCTACACCTTC
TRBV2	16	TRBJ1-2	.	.	CASSEVGEGQNYGYTF	TGTGCCAGCAGTGAAGTCGGTGAAGGACAGAACTATGGCTACACCTTC
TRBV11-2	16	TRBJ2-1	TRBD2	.	CASSFLFSGSYNEQFF	TGTGCCAGCAGCTTCCTCTTTAGCGGGAGTTACAATGAGCAGTTCTTC
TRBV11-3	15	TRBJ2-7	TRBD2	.	CASSLSTGRAGEQYF	TGTGCCAGCAGCTTATCGACCGGGAGGGCCGGAGAGCAGTACTTC
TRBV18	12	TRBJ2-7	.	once	CASSPLAGEQYF	TGTGCCAGCTCACCACTGGCGGGCGAGCAGTACTTC
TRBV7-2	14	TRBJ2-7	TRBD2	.	CASSPTSGRYEQYF	TGTGCCAGCAGCCCCACTAGCGGCCGCTACGAGCAGTACTTC
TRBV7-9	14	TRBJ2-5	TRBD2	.	CASHPGLAEETQYF	TGTGCCAGCCACCCGGGACTAGCAGAAGAGACCCAGTACTTC
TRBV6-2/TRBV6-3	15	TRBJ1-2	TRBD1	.	CASSLPGTGYGGYTF	TGTGCCAGCAGTCTTCCCGGGACAGGGTACGGTGGCTACACCTTC
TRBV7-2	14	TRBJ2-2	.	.	CASSSTPSAGELFF	TGTGCCAGCAGCTCCACCCCTAGCGCCGGGGAGCTGTTTTTT
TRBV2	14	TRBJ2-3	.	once	CASSGQQSTDTQYF	TGTGCCAGCAGTGGTCAACAGAGCACAGATACGCAGTATTTT
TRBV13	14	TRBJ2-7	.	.	CASSPSQDSYEQYF	TGTGCCAGCAGCCCTTCACAAGACTCCTACGAGCAGTACTTC
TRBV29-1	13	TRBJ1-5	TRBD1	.	CSAGTGSNQPQHF	TGCAGCGCTGGGACAGGGAGCAATCAGCCCCAGCATTTT
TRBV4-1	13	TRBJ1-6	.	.	CASSQLQGSPLHF	TGCGCCAGCAGCCAACTACAGGGTTCACCCCTCCACTTT
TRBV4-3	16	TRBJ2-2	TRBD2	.	CASSQGASGSTGELFF	TGCGCCAGCAGCCAAGGGGCTAGCGGGAGCACCGGGGAGCTGTTTTTT
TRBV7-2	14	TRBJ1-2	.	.	CASSAQGAHYGYTF	TGTGCCAGCAGCGCCCAGGGTGCGCACTATGGCTACACCTTC
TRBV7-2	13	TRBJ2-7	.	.	CASSTGRELEQYF	TGTGCCAGCAGCACAGGGCGGGAGCTTGAGCAGTACTTC
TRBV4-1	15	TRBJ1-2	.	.	CASSPPTGLNYGYTF	TGCGCCAGCAGCCCCCCGACTGGACTTAACTATGGCTACACCTTC
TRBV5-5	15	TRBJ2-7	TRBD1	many	CASRPRVTGHYEQYF	TGTGCCAGCAGGCCCCGTGTGACAGGGCACTACGAGCAGTACTTC
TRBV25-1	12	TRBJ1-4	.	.	CASSGGGGKLFF	TGTGCCAGCAGTGGCGGGGGCGGAAAACTGTTTTTT
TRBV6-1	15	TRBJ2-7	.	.	CASSESVRSSYEQYF	TGTGCCAGCAGTGAATCTGTGAGAAGCTCCTACGAGCAGTACTTC
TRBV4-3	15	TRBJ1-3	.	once	CASSPSRGAGNTIYF	TGCGCCAGCAGCCCTAGCAGAGGTGCTGGAAACACCATATATTTT
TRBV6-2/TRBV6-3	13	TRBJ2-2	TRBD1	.	CASSPTGIGELFF	TGTGCCAGCAGCCCGACAGGGATAGGGGAGCTGTTTTTT
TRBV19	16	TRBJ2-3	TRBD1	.	CASSRPPGQGADTQYF	TGTGCCAGTAGTCGCCCACCGGGACAGGGGGCGGATACGCAGTATTTT
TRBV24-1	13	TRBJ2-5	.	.	CATGGISPETQYF	TGTGCCACCGGCGGGATTAGCCCAGAGACCCAGTACTTC
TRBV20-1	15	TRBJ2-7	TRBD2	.	CSASLLAGARYEQYF	TGCAGTGCCAGTCTGCTGGCGGGAGCGAGGTACGAGCAGTACTTC